The next 17 T cell receptor beta chains were all read from a single sample in a study of STAT5B mutations in CD4+ large granular lymphocyte leukemia. This table comes from immunoSEQ multiplex PCR, and its TCRdb copy is limited to in-frame clones, with some not included. The sample has about 45,000 clones; approximately 86% are singletons. Sequencing was done on a sample of CD4+ T cells from blood buffy coats. The receptors were sampled from a human donor in good health.

The chain has TRBV18 and TRBJ2-1, with 11 positions matching TRBD2. The CDR3 contains 19 residues. Germline V gives CDR1 KGHSH, CDR2 LQKENI. V lost 1 base to trimming and J lost 0 bases; unmatched junction nucleotides: 8. The DNA of the CDR3 is TGTGCCAGCTCACCACGGCTAGCGGGAGGTTCCAACTCCTACAATGAGCAGTTCTTC. This sequence encodes CASSPRLAGGSNSYNEQFF. Using reference TRBV18 and TRBJ2-1 for the parts outside the CDR3, the full variable domain is NAGVMQNPRHLVRRRGQEARLRCSPMKGHSHVYWYRQLPEEGLKFMVYLQKENIIDESGMPKERFSAEFPKEGPSILRIQQVVRGDSAAYFCASSPRLAGGSNSYNEQFFGPGTRLTVL.

This clone was counted only a few times. The rearrangement uses TRBV5-8 and TRBJ1-5; D remains ambiguous. V shed 3 bases and J shed 3 bases, with 7 bases lying between them. Germline V gene lookup returns CDR1 SGHTS and CDR2 YDEGEE. The CDR3 runs 13 residues. The chain's CDR3 is CASSSRPNQPQHF. The CDR3 DNA is TGTGCCAGCAGCTCCCGGCCCAATCAGCCCCAGCATTTT. The variable domain in full, completed from reference TRBV5-8 and TRBJ1-5, reads EAGVTQSPTHLIKTRGQQATLRCSPISGHTSVYWYQQALGLGLQFLLWYDEGEERNRGNFPPRFSGRQFPNYSSELNVNALELEDSALYLCASSSRPNQPQHFGDGTRLSIL.

The CDR3, as DNA: TGTGCCAGTAGTATCTCTCCCTGGACAGACGGCGAGCAGTACTTC. Translation gives CASSISPWTDGEQYF. The chain joins TRBV19 to TRBJ2-7; tentatively, D is TRBD1 (6 bases). V lost 3 bases and J 6 bases, leaving 18 bases between the germline ends. Per germline, CDR1 LNHDA and CDR2 SQIVND (reference sequence). CDR3 size: 15 residues.

The CDR3 spells CASQTIRDSEQYF. The CDR3 DNA reads TGTGCCAGCCAGACAATCAGGGATAGCGAGCAGTACTTC. The V gene is TRBV2, the J gene TRBJ2-7; weak D call: TRBD1 (5 bases). V was trimmed by 8 bases and J by 6 bases, leaving 17 bases between them. Looked up from germline, CDR1 is SNHLY and CDR2 is FYNNEI. This CDR3 spans 13 amino acids.

J is TRBJ2-7 and V is TRBV19, with TRBD1 identical over 7 bases. Per germline, CDR1 LNHDA and CDR2 SQIVND (reference sequence). Trimming cost V 4 bases and J 3 bases; bases outside gene matches: 6. CDR3 size: 14 residues. The CDR3 coding sequence is TGTGCCAGTAGTACCACCGGGACAGTCTACGAGCAGTACTTC. It encodes CASSTTGTVYEQYF. The variable domain in full, with the rest retrieved from reference TRBV19 and TRBJ2-7, is DGGITQSPKYLFRKEGQNVTLSCEQNLNHDAMYWYRQDPGQGLRLIYYSQIVNDFQKGDIAEGYSVSREKKESFPLTVTSAQKNPTAFYLCASSTTGTVYEQYFGPGTRLTVT.

The V call is TRBV15, the J call TRBJ1-1; D remains ambiguous. Germline lookup yields CDR1 LNHNV and CDR2 YYDKDF (reference sequence). V was cut by 3 bases and J by 7 bases, with 15 bases left in between. This CDR3 contains 14 residues. CDR3 DNA: TGTGCCACCAGCAGTGCGGGCCGTCTTGGTGAAGCTTTCTTT. Translated, it gives CATSSAGRLGEAFF.

The chain joins TRBV5-1 to TRBJ2-3; D not certain. The V end was cut by 0 bases, the J end by 3 bases, with 8 bases between. Germline V gene sequence: CDR1 SGHRS, CDR2 YFSETQ. This CDR3 has 14 residues. The CDR3: CASSLEQFTDTQYF. Here the CDR3 DNA reads TGCGCCAGCAGCTTGGAACAGTTTACAGATACGCAGTATTTT.

The chain is built from TRBV4-1 and TRBJ1-4; TRBD1 aligns across 12 bases. The CDR3 has 20 amino acids. V lost 0 bases and J lost 1; bases outside the gene matches: 9. Germline CDR1 reads MGHRA; CDR2 reads YSYEKL. CDR3 loop: CASSQDGDRGRIRTNEKLFF. DNA for the CDR3: TGCGCCAGCAGCCAAGATGGGGACAGGGGGCGAATTAGAACTAATGAAAAACTGTTTTTT.

The chain has TRBV2 and TRBJ2-7; the D is unclear. Trimming removed 3 bases at V and 2 bases at J, with 8 bases between. The germline CDR1 and CDR2 sequences are SNHLY and FYNNEI. This CDR3 comprises 13 residues. CDR3 nucleotide sequence: TGTGCCAGCAGTGACCCCCGTGCCTACGAGCAGTACTTC. Encoded protein: CASSDPRAYEQYF.

The V and J genes are TRBV2 and TRBJ2-1, with a tentative D call TRBD2 (6 bases). Germline-derived CDR1 and CDR2 are SNHLY and FYNNEI. Trimming left V 8 bases short and J 5 bases short, with 16 bases between. The CDR3 totals 14 residues. The CDR3 region is CASAYLSGDNEQFF. The DNA of the CDR3 is TGTGCCAGCGCCTACCTTTCGGGGGACAATGAGCAGTTCTTC.

The chain joins TRBV5-1 to TRBJ2-5; D is uncertain. V was shortened by 4 bases and J by 0 bases, with 1 base between the two germline ends. This CDR3 has 11 amino acids. Germline loops: CDR1 SGHRS, CDR2 YFSETQ. DNA for the CDR3: TGCGCCAGCAGCAACCAAGAGACCCAGTACTTC. This translates into CASSNQETQYF.

The chain has TRBV7-3 and TRBJ1-3; D is possibly TRBD1 (5 bases). Trimming cost V 2 bases and J 2 bases, with 7 bases left between them. Looked up from germline, CDR1 is SGHTA and CDR2 is FQGTGA. This CDR3 comprises 14 residues. CDR3 DNA: TGTGCCAGCAGCTTAGCGGGGGCTGGAAACACCATATATTTT. Protein product: CASSLAGAGNTIYF.

The DNA of the CDR3 is TGTGCCAGCAGCCCAAGTTGGGGGACACCCAGCACAGATACGCAGTATTTT. Its protein product is CASSPSWGTPSTDTQYF. The rearrangement uses TRBV5-6 and TRBJ2-3, with a weak D call TRBD1 (6 bases). The V end was cut by 4 bases, the J end by 0 bases, with 18 bases between. Germline V gives CDR1 SGHDT, CDR2 YYEEEE. The CDR3 is 17 amino acids.

The chain is built from TRBV29-1 and TRBJ1-3; possible D gene TRBD1, 6 bases. There are 14 residues in the CDR3. V gave up 1 base and J gave up 3 bases, with 10 bases separating them. Germline CDR1 and CDR2: SQVTM and ANQGSEA. The CDR3 bases are TGCAGCGTTGAAGCGGGGGCGCTTGGAAACACCATATATTTT. This translates into CSVEAGALGNTIYF.

The V and J genes are TRBV7-2 and TRBJ2-1, with TRBD2 matching over 7 bases. In germline, CDR1 is SGHTA, CDR2 FQGNSA. This CDR3 is built from 16 residues. The trim removed 4 bases at V and 0 bases at J, leaving 6 bases unmatched. The CDR3: CASSSRGGSSYNEQFF. DNA for the CDR3: TGTGCCAGCAGCTCCCGCGGCGGGAGCTCCTACAATGAGCAGTTCTTC.

V gene TRBV5-1 combines with J gene TRBJ2-1; 9 nucleotides match TRBD2. Trimming removed 3 bases from V and 12 bases from J; junction bases left unmatched: 4. The V gene's germline CDR1 is SGHRS and CDR2 YFSETQ. The CDR3 spans 12 residues. In nucleotides, the CDR3 is TGCGCCAGCAGCTACGATAGCGGGAGGCAGTTCTTC. This codes for CASSYDSGRQFF. The full variable domain, with the rest looked up from reference TRBV5-1 and TRBJ2-1, is KAGVTQTPRYLIKTRGQQVTLSCSPISGHRSVSWYQQTPGQGLQFLFEYFSETQRNKGNFPGRFSGRQFSNSRSEMNVSTLELGDSALYLCASSYDSGRQFFGPGTRLTVL.

The chain joins TRBV5-4 to TRBJ2-3; 8 bases match TRBD2. The V segment lost 4 bases and the J segment 0 bases; nucleotides outside the gene matches: 4. Germline V gene sequence: CDR1 SGHNT, CDR2 YYREEE (reference sequence). The CDR3 contains 15 residues. CDR3 loop: CASSPTSVSTDTQYF. The CDR3 DNA is TGTGCCAGCAGCCCGACTAGCGTAAGCACAGATACGCAGTATTTT.